Each of the 14 T cell receptor beta chains below was sequenced from the same sample in a study of PD-L1 blockade in urothelial cancer. TCRdb keeps only in-frame clones here, not all; method: immunoSEQ multiplex PCR. Found here are 85,000 to 130,000 clones, 90% to 95% of them singletons; the top ten hold about 0.91%. The sequencing here drew on PBMCs, taken around atezolizumab (anti-PD-L1) treatment. The receptors derive from a woman of 80 years or more with urothelial cancer.

CDR3 region: CASRPIQGTGETQYF. As DNA, the CDR3 is TGTGCCAGCAGACCGATACAGGGTACGGGGGAGACCCAGTACTTC. This chain joins TRBV5-6 and TRBJ2-5; D possibly corresponds to TRBD1 (6 bases). V was trimmed by 5 bases and J by 5 bases, leaving 19 bases between them. This CDR3 contains 15 residues. From germline, CDR1 is SGHDT and CDR2 YYEEEE.

Here the CDR3 DNA reads TGTGCCAGCCAACCAACAGGGAGCTCTGGAAACACCATATATTTT. This codes for CASQPTGSSGNTIYF. V usage is TRBV7-9 and J usage is TRBJ1-3, with a possible D match to TRBD1 (6 bases). Trimming stripped 8 bases from V and 0 bases from J, with 14 bases between. This CDR3 contains 15 residues. Germline V gene sequence: CDR1 SEHNR, CDR2 FQNEAQ (reference sequence).

This clone appeared once. The genes are TRBV6-5 and TRBJ1-1; D is perhaps TRBD1 (5 bases). The CDR3 spans 13 residues. CDR1 and CDR2 (germline): MNHEY, SVGAGI. With 3 bases removed from V and 6 bases from J, the gap between germline ends came to 11 bases. The CDR3 here is CASSYQGYPEAFF. CDR3 DNA: TGTGCCAGCAGTTATCAGGGATACCCTGAAGCTTTCTTT.

The chain couples TRBV28 to TRBJ2-3; the match to TRBD2 covers 11 bases. CDR3 length equals 15 residues. The germline gives CDR1 MDHEN, CDR2 SYDVKM. V lost 6 bases, J lost 4 bases, and 6 bases stayed unmatched. The DNA of the CDR3 is TGTGCCAGCAGCCCGGGACTAGCGGCTGCAGATACGCAGTATTTT. Its translation is CASSPGLAAADTQYF.

The gene calls are TRBV5-1 and TRBJ2-7, with D maybe TRBD2 (5 bases). The V gene lost 4 bases and the J gene lost 4 bases, with 12 bases spanning the gap. Germline V CDR1 and CDR2: SGHRS, YFSETQ. The CDR3 sequence is 13 residues long. CDR3 sequence reads: CASSQAGGYEQYF. CDR3 in DNA: TGCGCCAGCAGCCAGGCCGGCGGGTACGAGCAGTACTTC.

The V and J genes are TRBV18 and TRBJ2-2, with 8 bases lining up with TRBD1. From germline, CDR1 is KGHSH and CDR2 LQKENI. The CDR3 is 15 amino acids. V shed 8 bases and J 1 base; nucleotides not matched to a gene: 6. CDR3 DNA: TGTGCCAGCACAGAAACAGGGGGGAACACCGGGGAGCTGTTTTTT. Protein product: CASTETGGNTGELFF. Combining the CDR3 with reference TRBV18 and TRBJ2-2 gives the whole variable domain NAGVMQNPRHLVRRRGQEARLRCSPMKGHSHVYWYRQLPEEGLKFMVYLQKENIIDESGMPKERFSAEFPKEGPSILRIQQVVRGDSAAYFCASTETGGNTGELFFGEGSRLTVL.

The chain has TRBV7-2 and TRBJ1-5; 7 nucleotides line up with TRBD1. CDR1 SGHTA and CDR2 FQGNSA come from the germline V gene. CDR3 length: 15 residues. V lost 1 base and J lost 4; bases outside the gene matches: 4. The CDR3, as DNA: TGTGCCAGCAGCTTAGTAGGGGGCGAAAATCAGCCCCAGCATTTT. Translation: CASSLVGGENQPQHF.

This clone showed up just once. The chain employs TRBV27 and TRBJ1-5; D may be TRBD1 (5 bases). Germline V gives CDR1 MNHEY, CDR2 SMNVEV (reference sequence). Trimming shortened V by 7 bases and J by 5 bases, and 12 bases separated the two germline ends. The length of the CDR3 is 13 residues. This CDR3 is CASKGLVDQPQHF. The CDR3 DNA sequence: TGTGCCAGCAAGGGGCTCGTAGATCAGCCCCAGCATTTT.

This rearrangement joins TRBV28 to TRBJ1-1, with a tentative D call TRBD1 (6 bases). Germline CDR1 MDHEN, CDR2 SYDVKM. This CDR3 has 14 residues. V dropped 7 bases and J dropped 3 bases, with 15 bases sitting between them. Written as DNA, the CDR3 is TGTGCCAGCATACCCAGGGGAGGGTACACTGAAGCTTTCTTT. It translates to CASIPRGGYTEAFF.

V and J are TRBV6-1 and TRBJ1-5; TRBD1 aligns across 7 bases. The length of the CDR3 is 15 residues. V gave up 6 bases and J gave up 2 bases; unmatched junction bases: 7. The germline V gene has CDR1 MNHNS and CDR2 SASEGT. CDR3 DNA sequence: TGTGCCAGCAGGTCCTCTGGGACAGGCAATCAGCCCCAGCATTTT. It yields the protein CASRSSGTGNQPQHF.

The chain recombines TRBV14 with TRBJ2-6; a weak D match, TRBD1 (6 bases). This CDR3 comprises 14 residues. Trimming took off 1 base at V and 7 bases at J, with 8 bases between the two ends. CDR1 is SGHDN and CDR2 is FVKESK in the germline V gene. The CDR3 bases are TGTGCCAGCAGCCAAGGAGGGGGAGCCAACGTCCTGACTTTC. Translated: CASSQGGGANVLTF.

The chain uses TRBV5-1 and TRBJ2-7; 10 nucleotides agree with TRBD1. The CDR3 runs 15 residues. Trimming took 4 bases from V and 2 from J; bases not matched to a gene: 6. The germline gives CDR1 SGHRS, CDR2 YFSETQ. CDR3 sequence: CASSDGTGAPYEQYF. The CDR3 DNA sequence: TGCGCCAGCAGCGATGGGACAGGGGCGCCCTACGAGCAGTACTTC. The entire variable domain, with the rest obtained from reference TRBV5-1 and TRBJ2-7, is as follows: KAGVTQTPRYLIKTRGQQVTLSCSPISGHRSVSWYQQTPGQGLQFLFEYFSETQRNKGNFPGRFSGRQFSNSRSEMNVSTLELGDSALYLCASSDGTGAPYEQYFGPGTRLTVT.

V usage is TRBV5-1 and J usage is TRBJ1-1; the D is unclear. The V and J ends lost 4 bases and 1 base respectively, with 11 bases between them. The length of the CDR3 is 14 residues. CDR1 and CDR2 (germline): SGHRS, YFSETQ. CDR3 loop: CASSGPQENTEAFF. CDR3 in DNA: TGCGCCAGCAGCGGGCCCCAGGAGAACACTGAAGCTTTCTTT.

This clone was observed once. V is TRBV5-1 and J is TRBJ2-3; D gene uncertain. The CDR3 covers 13 residues. The V and J ends lost 3 bases and 2 bases respectively, with 7 bases between them. Germline CDR1 and CDR2: SGHRS and YFSETQ. The CDR3 is CASSYSPTDTQYF. The CDR3, as DNA: TGCGCCAGCAGCTACAGTCCCACAGATACGCAGTATTTT.